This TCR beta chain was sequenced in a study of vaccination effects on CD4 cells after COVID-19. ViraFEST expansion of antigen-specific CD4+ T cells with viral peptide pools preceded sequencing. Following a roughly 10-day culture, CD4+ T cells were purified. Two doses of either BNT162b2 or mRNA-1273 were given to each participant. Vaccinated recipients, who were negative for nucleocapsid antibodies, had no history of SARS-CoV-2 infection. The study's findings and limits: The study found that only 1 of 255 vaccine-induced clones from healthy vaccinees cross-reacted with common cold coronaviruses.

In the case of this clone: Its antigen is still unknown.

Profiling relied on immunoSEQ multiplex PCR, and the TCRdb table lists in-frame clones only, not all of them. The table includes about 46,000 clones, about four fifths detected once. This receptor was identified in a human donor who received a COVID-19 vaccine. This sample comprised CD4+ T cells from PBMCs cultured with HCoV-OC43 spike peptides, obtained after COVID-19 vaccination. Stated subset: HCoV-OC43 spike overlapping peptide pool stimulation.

The CDR3: CASSLVSGSEQYF. The CDR3 DNA sequence: TGTGCCAGCAGCTTGGTGTCGGGGTCCGAGCAGTACTTC. This chain links TRBV5-4 with TRBJ2-7, with a tentative D call TRBD2 (5 bases). The V and J ends lost 0 bases and 6 bases respectively, with 10 bases between them. Germline V lookup: CDR1 SGHNT, CDR2 YYREEE (reference sequence). The CDR3 consists of 13 residues.